The clone carrying this TCR beta chain occurred many times. The data belong to a study of blood T cells in healthy people across ages. A J-beta primer mix and a sample-barcoded 5' primer were used in a second PCR of about 6 to 12 cycles. Per sample, CDR3-containing paired-end reads numbered at least 2.5 million. TCRdb independently ran MiXCR on the 5' RACE reads; one entry per CDR3 protein. The table lists around 1,500,000 distinct CDR3 sequences, roughly 27% of them singletons. Trimming removed 2 bases from V and 5 bases from J, with 10 bases in between. Germline V gives CDR1 SGDLS, CDR2 YYNGEE. The CDR3 loop spans 13 amino acids.

The sample taken for sequencing was blood. The receptor was derived from a woman younger than 45 in good health. The rearrangement links TRBV9 to TRBJ2-5; D not certain. In DNA form, the CDR3 reads TGTGCCAGCAGCGTTGGTAGAACGGAGACCCAGTACTTC. It encodes CASSVGRTETQYF.